This TCR beta chain was documented in a study of blood T cell repertoires in COVID-19. All enrollees were about 18 to 95 years old and from 24 US areas. TCRdb keeps only in-frame clones here, not all; method: immunoSEQ multiplex PCR. The sample shows about 430,000 clones, 70% to 90% of them seen only once. The CDR3 contains 18 residues. With 7 bases clipped from V and 7 bases from J, the junction kept 18 bases outside the gene matches. CDR1 SNHLY and CDR2 FYNNEI come from the germline V gene. Sequencing input: PBMCs or T cells enriched from blood (not recorded which). The sequence came from a woman younger than 30 who had been exposed to COVID-19. This chain joins TRBV2 and TRBJ2-1; 11 positions agree with TRBD2. DNA for the CDR3: TGTGCCAGCATCCTAAGGGGACTAGCGGCCGGTCGGCAGAATGAGCAGTTCTTC. Translating gives CASILRGLAAGRQNEQFF.